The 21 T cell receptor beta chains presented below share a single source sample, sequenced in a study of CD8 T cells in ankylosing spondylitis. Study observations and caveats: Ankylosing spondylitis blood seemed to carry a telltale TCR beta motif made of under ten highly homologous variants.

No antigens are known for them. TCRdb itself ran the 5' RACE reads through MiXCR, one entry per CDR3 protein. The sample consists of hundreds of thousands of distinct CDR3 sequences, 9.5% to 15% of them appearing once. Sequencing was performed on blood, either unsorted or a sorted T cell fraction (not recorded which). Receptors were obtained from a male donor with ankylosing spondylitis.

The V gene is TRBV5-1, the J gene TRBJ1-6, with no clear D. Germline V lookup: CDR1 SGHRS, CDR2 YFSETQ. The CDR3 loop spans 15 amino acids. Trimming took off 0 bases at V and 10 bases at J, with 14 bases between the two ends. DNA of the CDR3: TGCGCCAGCAGCTTGGGCGAGGCCACTGGATCACCCCTCCACTTT. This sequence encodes CASSLGEATGSPLHF.

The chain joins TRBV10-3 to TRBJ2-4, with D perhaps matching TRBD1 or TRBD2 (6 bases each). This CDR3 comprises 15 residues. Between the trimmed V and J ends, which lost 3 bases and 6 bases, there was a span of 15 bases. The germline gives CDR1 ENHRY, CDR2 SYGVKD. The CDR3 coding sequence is TGTGCCATCAGTGATGTCGGGGGCCTGGGAAACATTCAGTACTTC. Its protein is CAISDVGGLGNIQYF.

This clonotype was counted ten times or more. The chain's CDR3 is CASSLNPGRAYGYTF. The CDR3 nucleotides read TGTGCCAGCAGCTTGAACCCGGGACGGGCCTATGGCTACACCTTC. The V call is TRBV5-5, the J call TRBJ1-2; perhaps TRBD1 as D (5 bases). Deletions cut 1 base from V and 4 bases from J, with 14 bases between. Germline V gene sequence: CDR1 SGHKS, CDR2 YYEKEE (reference sequence). The CDR3 sequence is 15 residues long.

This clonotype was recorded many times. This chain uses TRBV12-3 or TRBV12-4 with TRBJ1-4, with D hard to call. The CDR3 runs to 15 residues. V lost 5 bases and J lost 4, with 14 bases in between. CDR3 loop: CASSLWTDLNEKLFF. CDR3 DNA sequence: TGTGCCAGCAGTCTGTGGACCGATCTTAATGAAAAACTGTTTTTT.

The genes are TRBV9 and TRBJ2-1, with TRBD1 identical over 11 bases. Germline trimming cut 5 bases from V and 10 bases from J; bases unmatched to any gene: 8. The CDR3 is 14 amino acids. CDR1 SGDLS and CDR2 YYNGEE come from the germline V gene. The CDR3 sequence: CASREGQGAREQFF. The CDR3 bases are TGTGCCAGCAGGGAAGGACAGGGGGCGAGGGAGCAGTTCTTC.

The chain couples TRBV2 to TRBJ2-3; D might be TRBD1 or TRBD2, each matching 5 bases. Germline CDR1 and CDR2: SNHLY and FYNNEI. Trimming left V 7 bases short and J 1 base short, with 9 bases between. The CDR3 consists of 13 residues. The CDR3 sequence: CASTWDRTDTQYF. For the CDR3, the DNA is TGTGCCAGCACTTGGGACCGCACAGATACGCAGTATTTT.

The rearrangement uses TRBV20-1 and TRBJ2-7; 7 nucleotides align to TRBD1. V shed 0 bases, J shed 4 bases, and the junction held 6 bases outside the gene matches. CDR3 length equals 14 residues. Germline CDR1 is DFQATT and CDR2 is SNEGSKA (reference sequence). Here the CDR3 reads CSARDRNRGYEQYF. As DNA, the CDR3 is TGCAGTGCTAGAGATAGAAACAGGGGTTACGAGCAGTACTTC.

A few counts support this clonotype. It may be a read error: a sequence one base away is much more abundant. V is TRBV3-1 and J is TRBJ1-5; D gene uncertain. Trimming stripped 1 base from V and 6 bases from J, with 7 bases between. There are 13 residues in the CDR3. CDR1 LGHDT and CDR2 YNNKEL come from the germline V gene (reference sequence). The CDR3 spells CASSQGRVQPQHF. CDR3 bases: TGTGCCAGCAGCCAAGGACGGGTTCAGCCCCAGCATTTT. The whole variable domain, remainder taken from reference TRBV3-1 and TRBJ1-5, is DTAVSQTPKYLVTQMGNDKSIKCEQNLGHDTMYWYKQDSKKFLKIMFSYNNKELIINETVPNRFSPKSPDKAHLNLHINSLELGDSAVYFCASSQGRVQPQHFGDGTRLSIL.

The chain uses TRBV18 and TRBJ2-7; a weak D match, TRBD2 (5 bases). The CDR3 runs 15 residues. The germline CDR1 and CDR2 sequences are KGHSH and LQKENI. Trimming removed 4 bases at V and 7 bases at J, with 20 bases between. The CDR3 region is CASSRRGGGLDEQYV. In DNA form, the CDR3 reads TGTGCCAGCTCACGGCGAGGAGGCGGGCTAGATGAGCAGTACGTC.

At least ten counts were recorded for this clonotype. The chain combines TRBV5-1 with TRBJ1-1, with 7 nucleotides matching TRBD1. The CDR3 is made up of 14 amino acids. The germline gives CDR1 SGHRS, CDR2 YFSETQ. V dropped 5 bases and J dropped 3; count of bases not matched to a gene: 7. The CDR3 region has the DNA TGCGCCAGCAGGGCGGGACAGCGAGACACTGAAGCTTTCTTT. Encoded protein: CASRAGQRDTEAFF.

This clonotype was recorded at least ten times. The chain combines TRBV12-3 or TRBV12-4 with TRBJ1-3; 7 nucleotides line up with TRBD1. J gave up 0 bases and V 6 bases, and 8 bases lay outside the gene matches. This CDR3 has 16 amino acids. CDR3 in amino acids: CASRRDSYSSGNTIYF. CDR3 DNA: TGTGCCAGCAGAAGGGACAGTTACTCCTCTGGAAACACCATATATTTT.

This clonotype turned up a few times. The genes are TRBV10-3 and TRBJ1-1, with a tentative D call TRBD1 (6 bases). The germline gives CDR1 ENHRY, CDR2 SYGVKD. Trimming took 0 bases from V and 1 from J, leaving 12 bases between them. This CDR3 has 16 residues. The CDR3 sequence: CAISESGGAGNTEAFF. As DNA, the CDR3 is TGTGCCATCAGTGAGTCTGGGGGGGCGGGGAACACTGAAGCTTTCTTT.

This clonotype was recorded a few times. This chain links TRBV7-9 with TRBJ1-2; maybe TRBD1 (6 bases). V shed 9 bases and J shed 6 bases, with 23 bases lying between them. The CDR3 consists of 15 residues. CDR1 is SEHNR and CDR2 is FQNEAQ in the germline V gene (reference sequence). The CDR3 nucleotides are TGTGCCAGTTCGGAGGGGGTAGGGGTAAATGATGGCTACACCTTC. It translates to CASSEGVGVNDGYTF. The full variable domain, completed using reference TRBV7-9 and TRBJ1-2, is DTGVSQNPRHKITKRGQNVTFRCDPISEHNRLYWYRQTLGQGPEFLTYFQNEAQLEKSRLLSDRFSAERPKGSFSTLEIQRTEQGDSAMYLCASSEGVGVNDGYTFGSGTRLTVV.

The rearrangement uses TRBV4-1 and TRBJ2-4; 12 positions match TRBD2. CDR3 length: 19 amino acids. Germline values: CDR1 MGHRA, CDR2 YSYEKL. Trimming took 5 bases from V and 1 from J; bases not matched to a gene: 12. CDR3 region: CASSNPSGRANVAKNIQYF. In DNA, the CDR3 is TGCGCCAGCAGCAACCCTAGCGGGAGGGCCAATGTGGCCAAAAACATTCAGTACTTC.

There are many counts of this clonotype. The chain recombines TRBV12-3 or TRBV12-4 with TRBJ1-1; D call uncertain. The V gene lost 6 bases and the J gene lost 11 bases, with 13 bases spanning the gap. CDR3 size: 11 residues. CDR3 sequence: CASSAPGPAFF. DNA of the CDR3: TGTGCCAGCAGCGCCCCCGGCCCGGCTTTCTTT.

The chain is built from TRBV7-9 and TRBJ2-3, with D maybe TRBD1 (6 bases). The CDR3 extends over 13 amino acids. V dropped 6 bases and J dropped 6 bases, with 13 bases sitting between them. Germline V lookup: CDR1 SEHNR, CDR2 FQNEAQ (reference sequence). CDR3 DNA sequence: TGTGCCAGCAGGCGCACAGGGAGTGATACGCAGTATTTT. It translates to CASRRTGSDTQYF.

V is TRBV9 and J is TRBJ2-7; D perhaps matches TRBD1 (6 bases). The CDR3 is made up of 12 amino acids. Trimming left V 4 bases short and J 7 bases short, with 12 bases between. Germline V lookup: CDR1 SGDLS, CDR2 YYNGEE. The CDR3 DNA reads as TGTGCCAGCAGCTGGGACACGGGTGAGCAGTACTTC. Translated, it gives CASSWDTGEQYF.

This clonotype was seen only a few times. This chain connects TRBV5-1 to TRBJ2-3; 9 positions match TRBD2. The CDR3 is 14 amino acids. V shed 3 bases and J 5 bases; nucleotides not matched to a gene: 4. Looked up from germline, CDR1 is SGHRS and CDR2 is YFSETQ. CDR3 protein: CASSSIAGEDTQYF. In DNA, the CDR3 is TGCGCCAGCAGCTCCATAGCGGGAGAAGATACGCAGTATTTT.

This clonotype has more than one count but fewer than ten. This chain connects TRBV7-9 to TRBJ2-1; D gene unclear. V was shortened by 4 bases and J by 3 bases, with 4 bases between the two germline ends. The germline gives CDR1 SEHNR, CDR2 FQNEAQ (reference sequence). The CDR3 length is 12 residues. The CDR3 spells CASSYDYNEQFF. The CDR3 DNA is TGTGCCAGCAGCTACGACTACAATGAGCAGTTCTTC.

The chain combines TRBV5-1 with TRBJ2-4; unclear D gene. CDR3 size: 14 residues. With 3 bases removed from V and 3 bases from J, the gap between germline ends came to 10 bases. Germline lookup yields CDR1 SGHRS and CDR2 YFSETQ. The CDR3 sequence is CASSWGSNKNIQYF. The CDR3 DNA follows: TGCGCCAGCAGCTGGGGATCGAACAAAAACATTCAGTACTTC.

The DNA of the CDR3 is TGTGCCAGCAGCAAACCATCAAAGGGTACCGGGGAGCTGTTTTTT. It specifies CASSKPSKGTGELFF. This chain connects TRBV28 to TRBJ2-2; D ambiguous. The V end was cut by 6 bases, the J end by 5 bases, with 16 bases between. The CDR3 contains 15 residues. Germline CDR1 is MDHEN and CDR2 is SYDVKM. The entire variable domain, with the rest obtained from reference TRBV28 and TRBJ2-2, is as follows: DVKVTQSSRYLVKRTGEKVFLECVQDMDHENMFWYRQDPGLGLRLIYFSYDVKMKEKGDIPEGYSVSREKKERFSLILESASTNQTSMYLCASSKPSKGTGELFFGEGSRLTVL.